These T cell receptor beta chains were read from a single sample in a study of blood T cell repertoires in COVID-19. Method: immunoSEQ multiplex PCR; TCRdb's copy keeps in-frame clones and lacks some. The sample yields about 260,000 clones, about 80% seen once. Sequenced: PBMCs or T cells enriched from blood (not recorded which). The receptors were gathered from a man aged 30 to 45 with acute COVID-19. The CDR3 runs from the conserved cysteine through the conserved F or W. A D gene is named only where the DNA matches it firmly. Size tells how often a clone was seen (once, few, many) or the class of an expanded clone, and some rows leave it out.

size	D	V	J	DNA	CDR3
-	-	TRBV6-5	TRBJ1-1	TGTGCCAGCAGTTATGAGTCCCGGCGGGCAAACACTGAAGCTTTCTTT	CASSYESRRANTEAFF
-	TRBD2	TRBV9	TRBJ2-1	TGTGCCAGCACTACTAGCGCAGGAAATGAGCAGTTCTTC	CASTTSAGNEQFF
many	-	TRBV25-1	TRBJ2-5	TGTGCCAGCAGTGGTAGCGGAGCCCGCCAAGAGACCCAGTACTTC	CASSGSGARQETQYF
-	-	TRBV19	TRBJ2-3	TGTGCCAGTAGTATCGGACTAAACACAGATACGCAGTATTTT	CASSIGLNTDTQYF
-	-	TRBV13	TRBJ1-1	TGTGCCAGCAGCGAGACAGGAATCGGCACTGAAGCTTTCTTT	CASSETGIGTEAFF
-	TRBD1	TRBV28	TRBJ1-1	TGTGCCAGCAGTTTGGCGGGAACCTACAGGGGAAAAGCTTTCTTT	CASSLAGTYRGKAFF
-	TRBD1	TRBV9	TRBJ2-2	TGTGCCAGCAGCGTAGGACAGGGATGGACCGGGGAGCTGTTTTTT	CASSVGQGWTGELFF
-	-	TRBV24-1	TRBJ2-3	TGTGCCACCAGTGACAGACTGACAGATACGCAGTATTTT	CATSDRLTDTQYF
once	TRBD1	TRBV6-5	TRBJ1-2	TGTGCCAGCAGGATAGCAGGGGGCGACTATGGCTACACCTTC	CASRIAGGDYGYTF
-	TRBD2	TRBV11-3	TRBJ2-3	TGTGCCAGCAGCTTGACTAGCGCAACAAACACAGATACGCAGTATTTT	CASSLTSATNTDTQYF
-	TRBD1	TRBV19	TRBJ1-3	TGTGCCAGTGGAAAGGGGGCAACTGGAAACACCATATATTTT	CASGKGATGNTIYF
-	-	TRBV27	TRBJ2-2	TGTGCCAGCAGTTCAAGGGGCGCGAACACCGGGGAGCTGTTTTTT	CASSSRGANTGELFF
few	-	TRBV30	TRBJ1-1	TGTGCCTGGAGTATACAGGGAGAAGCTTTCTTT	CAWSIQGEAFF
-	-	TRBV10-3	TRBJ2-2	TGTGCCACCCGAGGTTCGGGACTCGCGAACACCGGGGAGCTGTTTTTT	CATRGSGLANTGELFF
few	-	TRBV4-1	TRBJ2-3	TGCGCCAGCAGCCAAGAGAGGCCAGATACGCAGTATTTT	CASSQERPDTQYF
-	TRBD1	TRBV6-5	TRBJ1-2	TGTGCCAGCAGTTACACGTATACAGGGGATGGCTACACCTTC	CASSYTYTGDGYTF
-	-	TRBV12-3/TRBV12-4	TRBJ2-5	TGTGCCAGCAGTCCCCAACTGAAAGAGACCCAGTACTTC	CASSPQLKETQYF
-	-	TRBV3-1/TRBV3-2	TRBJ1-2	TGTGCCAGCACCGGAGATAACTATGGCTACACCTTC	CASTGDNYGYTF
-	TRBD1	TRBV5-1	TRBJ1-3	TGCGCCAGCAGCCGGGACAGCAACTCTGGAAACACCATATATTTT	CASSRDSNSGNTIYF
-	TRBD2	TRBV7-2	TRBJ2-1	TGTGCCAGCACCCCCTCCGGGCTAGCGGGAGATGAGCAGTTCTTC	CASTPSGLAGDEQFF
-	-	TRBV19	TRBJ1-1	TGTGCCAGTAGTATTAGGCTACGGGACACTGAAGCTTTCTTT	CASSIRLRDTEAFF
-	TRBD1	TRBV28	TRBJ2-1	TGTGCCAGCAGTTTATACCCAGGGGGCGAAACTAACGAGCAGTTCTTC	CASSLYPGGETNEQFF
-	-	TRBV6-2/TRBV6-3	TRBJ2-5	TGTGCCAGCAGTTACTCATCCAGGCAAGAGACCCAGTACTTC	CASSYSSRQETQYF
-	TRBD1	TRBV19	TRBJ1-3	TGTGCCAGTAGCCGGACAGGGCAACTTGGAAACACCATATATTTT	CASSRTGQLGNTIYF
-	TRBD1	TRBV29-1	TRBJ2-3	TGCAGCGTCCCGCCCCGGGACAGGTTCACAGATACGCAGTATTTT	CSVPPRDRFTDTQYF
-	TRBD1	TRBV3-1/TRBV3-2	TRBJ1-2	TGTGCCAGCAGCCTCCGGGACAGAGCCGGCTACACCTTC	CASSLRDRAGYTF
once	-	TRBV7-9	TRBJ2-5	TGTGCCAGCAGCTTATATGTTGAAGAGACCCAGTACTTC	CASSLYVEETQYF
once	TRBD1	TRBV19	TRBJ1-4	TGTGCCACCTATTCAGGGGGATCAGAAAAACTGTTTTTT	CATYSGGSEKLFF
-	-	TRBV9	TRBJ2-5	TGTGCCAGCAGCGTCTACGGTGAGACCCAGTACTTC	CASSVYGETQYF
-	TRBD1	TRBV3-1/TRBV3-2	TRBJ2-5	TGTGCCAGCAGCCAAGGGGCCGGGACAGGCCAAGAGACCCAGTACTTC	CASSQGAGTGQETQYF
few	-	TRBV28	TRBJ1-2	TGTGCCAGCAGTAGCTCTCCAGGCGAATCATATGGCTACACCTTC	CASSSSPGESYGYTF
few	TRBD2	TRBV7-2	TRBJ2-2	TGTGCCAGCAGCCATGGCGCCCGGGGGGACACCGGGGAGCTGTTTTTT	CASSHGARGDTGELFF
-	TRBD1	TRBV19	TRBJ2-2	TGTGCCAGTAGTATGGAGGACAGGGGTCGTCCGAACACCGGGGAGCTGTTTTTT	CASSMEDRGRPNTGELFF
-	-	TRBV6-2/TRBV6-3	TRBJ1-1	TGTGCCAGCAGTTACCAGGAGAACACTGAAGCTTTCTTT	CASSYQENTEAFF
once	TRBD2	TRBV11-2	TRBJ2-1	TGTGCCAGCAGCTCTCCGGGGACACCGGGACTAGCGGTCAATGAGCAGTTCTTC	CASSSPGTPGLAVNEQFF
-	TRBD2	TRBV7-2	TRBJ2-1	TGTGCCAGCAGCTTATTGGGCGCGGGAGGGTACAATGAGCAGTTCTTC	CASSLLGAGGYNEQFF
once	-	TRBV30	TRBJ2-1	TGTGCCTGGAGGCCCACGAGCTCCTACAATGAGCAGTTCTTC	CAWRPTSSYNEQFF
-	-	TRBV5-6	TRBJ1-2	TGTGCCAGCAGCTGGGACTCAGCTACTTACGGCTACACCTTC	CASSWDSATYGYTF
-	-	TRBV4-2	TRBJ2-5	TGTGCCAGCAGCCAAGCTACAGGTAACCAAGAGACCCAGTACTTC	CASSQATGNQETQYF
-	TRBD1	TRBV5-8	TRBJ1-5	TGTGCCAGCAGCCCAGGGACAGGGGAAAGGGCCCAGCATTTT	CASSPGTGERAQHF
-	-	TRBV5-1	TRBJ1-5	TGCGCCAGCAGCTTGGACGGTGGAGGCAATCAGCCCCAGCATTTT	CASSLDGGGNQPQHF
-	-	TRBV10-3	TRBJ1-1	TGTGCCATCAGGGACAAAGGTAACACTGAAGCTTTCTTT	CAIRDKGNTEAFF
few	-	TRBV28	TRBJ1-5	TGTGCCAGCAGTTCTCCGGGCAATCAGCCCCAGCATTTT	CASSSPGNQPQHF
once	TRBD1	TRBV6-5	TRBJ1-6	TGTGCCAGCAGCCCCCGGGACAGCGCCAATTCACCCCTCCACTTT	CASSPRDSANSPLHF
many	-	TRBV2	TRBJ1-1	TGTGCCAGCAGTGTTAGCAGGGGGAACACTGAAGCTTTCTTT	CASSVSRGNTEAFF
-	-	TRBV14	TRBJ1-1	TGTGCCAGCAGCCCTGACATGAACACTGAAGCTTTCTTT	CASSPDMNTEAFF
-	TRBD2	TRBV24-1	TRBJ2-1	TGTGCCACCAGTGATTTGCTGAGCGGGGAGGGCAATGAGCAGTTCTTC	CATSDLLSGEGNEQFF
-	-	TRBV5-5	TRBJ1-6	TGTGCCAGCAGCTTGGTGGAGACCGGTACCAATTCACCCCTCCACTTT	CASSLVETGTNSPLHF
once	TRBD1	TRBV28	TRBJ1-5	TGTGCCAGCAAAGGCCTGAGGGGCGGGACAGTTTATAGCAATCAGCCCCAGCATTTT	CASKGLRGGTVYSNQPQHF
-	TRBD1	TRBV11-2	TRBJ2-2	TGTGCCAGCAGCTTCCAGGGGGAAATCTACACCGGGGAGCTGTTTTTT	CASSFQGEIYTGELFF
-	TRBD1	TRBV4-1	TRBJ1-4	TGCGCCAGCAGCCCAGGGGGGACAGCTAATGAAAAACTGTTTTTT	CASSPGGTANEKLFF
-	-	TRBV5-4	TRBJ2-2	TGTGCCAGCAGCTTGAAAGGGGCGTACACCGGGGAGCTGTTTTTT	CASSLKGAYTGELFF
-	TRBD1	TRBV18	TRBJ1-1	TGTGCCAGCTCACCACAGACAGGGACGGCCCAGGGAGCGGCTTTCTTT	CASSPQTGTAQGAAFF